A single sample gave rise to the 30 T cell receptor beta chains below, sequenced in a study of T-cell memory formation after mild COVID-19. Via MiXCR, TCRdb re-called the 5' RACE reads, giving one row per CDR3 protein. The profile shows around 420,000 distinct CDR3 sequences, less than 25% of them singletons. Sequencing was performed on PBMCs or a T cell subset sorted from them (not recorded which). The origin of the receptors is an adult woman who had mild COVID-19 (a few samples of this study predate the infection). Cell type and time point are not known.

V usage is TRBV7-9 and J usage is TRBJ2-1; TRBD1 aligns across 7 bases. The CDR3 loop spans 17 amino acids. CDR1 and CDR2 from the germline V gene are SEHNR and FQNEAQ (reference sequence). V gave up 2 bases and J gave up 2 bases; unmatched junction bases: 9. CDR3 bases: TGTGCCAGCAGCTTACCTTTCACAGGGGTCCCCTACAATGAGCAGTTCTTC. Its translation is CASSLPFTGVPYNEQFF. The complete variable domain, with remaining parts taken from reference TRBV7-9 and TRBJ2-1, reads DTGVSQNPRHKITKRGQNVTFRCDPISEHNRLYWYRQTLGQGPEFLTYFQNEAQLEKSRLLSDRFSAERPKGSFSTLEIQRTEQGDSAMYLCASSLPFTGVPYNEQFFGPGTRLTVL.

The chain couples TRBV7-9 to TRBJ2-5, with D possibly TRBD2 on 5 matching bases. Trimming took 6 bases from V and 1 from J, leaving 15 bases between them. The CDR3 has 15 amino acids. The germline gives CDR1 SEHNR, CDR2 FQNEAQ (reference sequence). CDR3 loop: CASRRRGNPQETQYF. CDR3 nucleotides: TGTGCCAGCAGGCGCCGAGGGAACCCCCAAGAGACCCAGTACTTC.

In this sample, this clonotype turned up many times. The chain uses TRBV5-1 and TRBJ1-2, with 8 positions matching TRBD1. Germline V gives CDR1 SGHRS, CDR2 YFSETQ. V gave up 4 bases and J gave up 4 bases; unmatched junction bases: 3. The CDR3 sequence is 13 residues long. The DNA of the CDR3 is TGCGCCAGCAGCCCGGGACAGGTCTATGGCTACACCTTC. This sequence encodes CASSPGQVYGYTF.

The chain carries TRBV13 and TRBJ2-1; D may match TRBD1 or TRBD2 (6 bases each). The CDR3 consists of 16 residues. Trimming cost V 0 bases and J 8 bases, with 17 bases left between them. The germline gives CDR1 PRHDT, CDR2 FYEKMQ (reference sequence). The DNA for the CDR3 is TGTGCCAGCAGCTTAGGGGGACGGGGGCTTGACGATGAGCAGTTCTTC. This gives the protein CASSLGGRGLDDEQFF.

The chain uses TRBV2 and TRBJ2-6, with D maybe TRBD1 (5 bases). Trimming pared 4 bases from V and 0 bases from J, leaving 7 bases between. Germline CDR1 reads SNHLY; CDR2 reads FYNNEI. There are 15 residues in the CDR3. The CDR3 is CASSGQLSGANVLTF. The CDR3 DNA sequence: TGTGCCAGCAGTGGACAGCTCTCTGGGGCCAACGTCCTGACTTTC. The complete variable domain, with remaining parts taken from reference TRBV2 and TRBJ2-6, reads EPEVTQTPSHQVTQMGQEVILRCVPISNHLYFYWYRQILGQKVEFLVSFYNNEISEKSEIFDDQFSVERPDGSNFTLKIRSTKLEDSAMYFCASSGQLSGANVLTFGAGSRLTVL.

This clonotype was observed a handful of times. This sequence joins TRBV5-1 and TRBJ1-1, with TRBD1 identical over 7 bases. The CDR3 sequence is 13 residues long. From germline, CDR1 is SGHRS and CDR2 YFSETQ. The V gene end was trimmed by 3 bases and the J gene end by 5 bases; junction bases not matched to a gene: 4. This CDR3 reads CASSSGTATEAFF. The CDR3 DNA reads as TGCGCCAGCAGCTCCGGGACAGCAACTGAAGCTTTCTTT. The full variable domain, its missing parts supplied by reference TRBV5-1 and TRBJ1-1, is KAGVTQTPRYLIKTRGQQVTLSCSPISGHRSVSWYQQTPGQGLQFLFEYFSETQRNKGNFPGRFSGRQFSNSRSEMNVSTLELGDSALYLCASSSGTATEAFFGQGTRLTVV.

Only one count was recorded for this clonotype. The chain has TRBV5-6 and TRBJ2-1; 15 bases match TRBD2. Germline trimming cut 4 bases from V and 8 bases from J; bases unmatched to any gene: 13. This CDR3 is 18 amino acids long. The germline CDR1 and CDR2 sequences are SGHDT and YYEEEE. CDR3 loop: CASSQGTSGGPHVDEQFF. Here the CDR3 DNA reads TGTGCCAGCAGCCAAGGGACTAGCGGGGGGCCCCATGTGGATGAGCAGTTCTTC.

The chain couples TRBV6-2 or TRBV6-3 to TRBJ2-3; TRBD2 aligns across 10 bases. The V gene's germline CDR1 is MNHEY and CDR2 SVGEGT. The CDR3 length is 15 residues. J gave up 5 bases and V 1 base, and 3 bases lay outside the gene matches. The CDR3 DNA is TGTGCCAGCAGTTACTTTCTAGCGGGAGAAGATACGCAGTATTTT. Translation gives CASSYFLAGEDTQYF.

The genes are TRBV6-5 and TRBJ2-7, with D possibly being TRBD2 (6 bases). Germline V gene sequence: CDR1 MNHEY, CDR2 SVGAGI. With 5 bases removed from V and 3 bases from J, the gap between germline ends came to 17 bases. This CDR3 is built from 15 residues. CDR3 bases: TGTGCCAGCAGTAGCGTGTTGGGGGGAGACTACGAGCAGTACTTC. Translated, it gives CASSSVLGGDYEQYF.

The V gene is TRBV7-9, the J gene TRBJ2-1; 7 bases agree with TRBD2. This CDR3 comprises 13 residues. J gave up 10 bases and V 3 bases, and 6 bases lay outside the gene matches. Germline-derived CDR1 and CDR2 are SEHNR and FQNEAQ (reference sequence). The DNA for the CDR3 is TGTGCCAGCAGCTTGAAAAACGGGGGGGAGCAGTTCTTC. Protein product: CASSLKNGGEQFF.

The chain recombines TRBV18 with TRBJ2-6; the match to TRBD1 covers 10 bases. The CDR3 loop spans 17 amino acids. Germline CDR1 KGHSH, CDR2 LQKENI. V shed 3 bases, J shed 2 bases, and the junction held 4 bases outside the gene matches. CDR3 sequence: CASSPGQGKAGANVLTF. The CDR3 DNA sequence: TGTGCCAGCTCACCGGGACAGGGGAAGGCTGGGGCCAACGTCCTGACTTTC.

The sample holds a few counts of this clonotype. V usage is TRBV11-3 and J usage is TRBJ2-1, with TRBD2 matching 8 bases. The CDR3 is 16 residues long. With V trimmed by 2 bases and J by 10 bases, 13 bases remained unmatched. Germline loops: CDR1 SGHNT, CDR2 YENEEA. For the CDR3, the DNA is TGTGCCAGCAGCTTATTCTCCGGGAGGGTAACGAAAGAGCAGTTCTTC. Translation: CASSLFSGRVTKEQFF.

The V call is TRBV24-1, the J call TRBJ1-1, with TRBD1 matching 7 bases. Germline CDR1 reads KGHDR; CDR2 reads SFDVKD. The junction had 9 bases not matched to a gene; V was cut back by 8 bases and J by 7 bases. This CDR3 has 13 amino acids. CDR3 bases: TGTGCCACCACATCCGACAGGGAGGATGAAGCTTTCTTT. It codes for CATTSDREDEAFF.

CDR3 residues: CASSPDGGNNSPLHF. As DNA, the CDR3 is TGCGCCAGCAGTCCCGATGGGGGGAATAATTCACCCCTCCACTTT. The chain is built from TRBV5-1 and TRBJ1-6, with D maybe TRBD1 (5 bases). The germline gives CDR1 SGHRS, CDR2 YFSETQ. This CDR3 has 15 residues. V dropped 5 bases and J dropped 5 bases, with 14 bases sitting between them. Variable domain in full (rest from reference TRBV5-1 and TRBJ1-6): KAGVTQTPRYLIKTRGQQVTLSCSPISGHRSVSWYQQTPGQGLQFLFEYFSETQRNKGNFPGRFSGRQFSNSRSEMNVSTLELGDSALYLCASSPDGGNNSPLHFGNGTRLTVT.

This clonotype came up a few times. This sequence joins TRBV20-1 and TRBJ2-3, with 13 bases lining up with TRBD2. J lost 2 bases, V lost 0 bases, and 5 bases had no gene match. This CDR3 spans 17 amino acids. From germline, CDR1 is DFQATT and CDR2 SNEGSKA (reference sequence). CDR3 protein: CSARETGTSGITDTQYF. As DNA, the CDR3 is TGCAGTGCTAGAGAGACCGGGACTAGCGGGATCACAGATACGCAGTATTTT.

The sample holds a few counts of this clonotype. This chain joins TRBV7-9 and TRBJ2-1; no clear D. Deletions cut 5 bases from V and 0 bases from J, with 14 bases between. Per the germline V gene, CDR1 is SEHNR and CDR2 is FQNEAQ (reference sequence). The CDR3 spans 16 residues. The CDR3 loop is CASSPTPRNSYNEQFF. Written as DNA, the CDR3 is TGTGCCAGCAGCCCGACCCCACGCAACTCCTACAATGAGCAGTTCTTC.

The CDR3 nucleotides read TGCGCCAGCAGCCAAGATAGGGGGACAGGGGGTCCCTACGAGCAGTACTTC. It translates to CASSQDRGTGGPYEQYF. The chain links TRBV4-3 to TRBJ2-7, with TRBD1 matching 11 bases. CDR3 length equals 17 residues. V dropped 0 bases and J dropped 2; count of bases not matched to a gene: 6. Germline V gene sequence: CDR1 LGHNA, CDR2 YSLEER.

This clonotype has only a few counts. V is TRBV24-1 and J is TRBJ2-1; 13 bases are shared with TRBD2. The V and J ends lost 7 bases and 8 bases, in that order; junction bases with no gene match: 10. The CDR3 contains 16 residues. Per the germline V gene, CDR1 is KGHDR and CDR2 is SFDVKD. The CDR3 protein is CATRAGTSGVVDEQFF. The CDR3 bases are TGTGCCACCAGAGCCGGGACTAGCGGGGTGGTGGATGAGCAGTTCTTC.

In this sample, this clonotype turned up a few times. CDR3 nucleotides: TGTGCCAGCATCGACGGGACGGCCCACTATGGCTACACCTTC. This translates into CASIDGTAHYGYTF. The gene calls are TRBV7-9 and TRBJ1-2; D may be TRBD1 (5 bases). Germline lookup yields CDR1 SEHNR and CDR2 FQNEAQ (reference sequence). This CDR3 spans 14 amino acids. Trimming removed 7 bases from V and 3 bases from J, with 15 bases in between.

The chain has TRBV4-2 and TRBJ1-3, with unresolved D. Trimming shortened V by 0 bases and J by 8 bases, and 14 bases separated the two germline ends. This CDR3 region has 15 residues. In germline, CDR1 is LGHNA, CDR2 YNFKEQ. CDR3 sequence (DNA): TGTGCCAGCAGCCAAGATAAGGACCAGGAGGACACCATATATTTT. It is translated as CASSQDKDQEDTIYF.

This clonotype has only a few counts. V usage is TRBV12-3 or TRBV12-4 and J usage is TRBJ2-6; TRBD1 agrees at 11 bases. The CDR3 totals 20 residues. V was pared by 8 bases and J by 0 bases, with 15 bases of the junction left unmatched. CDR3 protein: CASYGTGGPLGLSGANVLTF. DNA for the CDR3: TGTGCCAGCTACGGGACAGGGGGTCCCTTAGGTCTCTCTGGGGCCAACGTCCTGACTTTC.

V is TRBV14 and J is TRBJ2-1; TRBD2 might be the D (5 bases). Germline CDR1 SGHDN, CDR2 FVKESK. V lost 0 bases to trimming and J lost 2 bases, with 8 bases between them. This CDR3 comprises 15 residues. CDR3: CASSQDHGAYNEQFF. CDR3 DNA sequence: TGTGCCAGCAGCCAAGATCACGGGGCCTACAATGAGCAGTTCTTC.

There are many counts of this clonotype. This chain connects TRBV5-1 to TRBJ1-1; D ambiguous. Germline values: CDR1 SGHRS, CDR2 YFSETQ. V lost 0 bases and J 1 base, leaving 4 bases between the germline ends. The CDR3 consists of 13 residues. The CDR3 loop is CASSLAENTEAFF. The DNA for the CDR3 is TGCGCCAGCAGCTTGGCCGAGAACACTGAAGCTTTCTTT.

In its sample, this clonotype was seen a few times. This sequence joins TRBV20-1 and TRBJ2-7; 10 nucleotides match TRBD2. The length of the CDR3 is 15 residues. In germline, CDR1 is DFQATT, CDR2 SNEGSKA (reference sequence). V lost 1 base and J lost 3; bases outside the gene matches: 6. This CDR3 is CSARGGLAGVYEQYF. The CDR3 DNA is TGCAGTGCTAGAGGTGGTCTAGCGGGAGTCTACGAGCAGTACTTC.

This chain joins TRBV12-3 or TRBV12-4 and TRBJ2-7, with 11 bases identical to TRBD2. The CDR3 covers 16 residues. Unmatched junction bases numbered 6, after V lost 5 bases and J lost 0 bases. CDR3 sequence: CASSGTGTSGSYEQYF. The CDR3 DNA sequence: TGTGCCAGCAGTGGGACCGGGACTAGCGGCTCCTACGAGCAGTACTTC.

The V gene is TRBV27, the J gene TRBJ1-6; 9 bases fit TRBD1. J gave up 3 bases and V 5 bases, and 5 bases lay outside the gene matches. The CDR3 runs 16 residues. CDR1 is MNHEY and CDR2 is SMNVEV in the germline V gene (reference sequence). The chain's CDR3 is CASSPGTGFYNSPLHF. In DNA form, the CDR3 reads TGTGCCAGCAGTCCAGGGACAGGGTTCTATAATTCACCCCTCCACTTT.

As regards this clonotype: One base away lies a much larger clone, so this may be a sequencing read error. The rearrangement links TRBV7-6 to TRBJ2-1, with unresolved D. CDR1 and CDR2 (germline): SGHVS, FNYEAQ. The CDR3 has 11 residues. Trimming took off 5 bases at V and 10 bases at J, with 9 bases between the two ends. The CDR3 region is CASSQGWEQFF. In nucleotides, the CDR3 is TGTGCCAGCAGCCAAGGGTGGGAGCAGTTCTTC.

This sequence joins TRBV6-6 and TRBJ1-5; TRBD1 is a possible D gene (5 bases). The ends were cut back, 6 bases at V and 6 bases at J, with 21 bases in the middle. From germline, CDR1 is MNHNY and CDR2 SVGAGI (reference sequence). The length of the CDR3 is 16 residues. The DNA of the CDR3 is TGTGCCAGCAGGTCCGGGACTAGGGTAGTCAGTCAGCCCCAGCATTTT. It translates to CASRSGTRVVSQPQHF.

The chain uses TRBV29-1 and TRBJ2-7; 8 positions agree with TRBD1. The V gene's germline CDR1 is SQVTM and CDR2 ANQGSEA. Losses at the gene ends were 6 bases for V and 2 bases for J; bases not matched to a gene: 9. There are 14 residues in the CDR3. This CDR3 is CSVVGQAHAYEQYF. The CDR3 nucleotides are TGCAGCGTCGTGGGACAGGCCCACGCCTACGAGCAGTACTTC.

This clonotype was observed a handful of times. The genes are TRBV9 and TRBJ2-1; maybe TRBD1 (5 bases). CDR3 length: 14 residues. Trimming left V 4 bases short and J 15 bases short, with 23 bases between. Germline loops: CDR1 SGDLS, CDR2 YYNGEE. This CDR3 reads CASSTDRPTGSPFF. The CDR3 DNA reads TGTGCCAGCAGCACAGATAGACCCACAGGTTCCCCGTTCTTC. The full variable domain, completed using reference TRBV9 and TRBJ2-1, is DSGVTQTPKHLITATGQRVTLRCSPRSGDLSVYWYQQSLDQGLQFLIQYYNGEERAKGNILERFSAQQFPDLHSELNLSSLELGDSALYFCASSTDRPTGSPFFGPGTRLTVL.